This T cell receptor beta chain was identified in a study of T cells in Graves' hyperthyroidism and ophthalmopathy. Calling Graves' hyperthyroidism stable meant ophthalmopathy did not progress within 18 months. TCR beta CDR3 regions were amplified from RNA transcripts. RT-PCR in the first round (using the HTBI primer set) targeted the TCR CDR3. TCRdb fed the multiplex PCR reads into MiXCR, producing one record per CDR3 protein. The table has over 500,000 distinct CDR3 sequences, roughly 15% seen once. The sample holds many counts of this clonotype. V lost 6 bases and J lost 7; bases outside the gene matches: 8. CDR3 size: 16 residues. CDR1 is LGHDT and CDR2 is YNNKEL in the germline V gene (reference sequence).

The chain links TRBV3-1 to TRBJ2-2, with TRBD2 identical over 13 bases. This TCR was recovered from a middle-aged woman with Graves' hyperthyroidism. Sequenced: blood. The CDR3 DNA reads as TGTGCCAGCAGGTACGAAAGACTAGCGGGAGGCGGGGAGCTGTTTTTT. Protein: CASRYERLAGGGELFF.